This TCR beta chain came from a study of OX40 agonist ivuxolimab in advanced cancers. This clone came up a few times. Generated by immunoSEQ multiplex PCR, the TCRdb table keeps only in-frame clones and is missing some. This table has approximately 13,000 clones, more than 75% appearing once. With baseline, cycle 4 day 1, and cycle 7 day 1 as timepoints, blood was sampled. The V gene's germline CDR1 is MNHGY and CDR2 SVAAGI. V gave up 7 bases and J gave up 8 bases; unmatched junction bases: 12. This CDR3 region has 14 residues. The receptor was derived from an adult with an advanced solid tumor such as melanoma, head and neck, liver or kidney cancer. The sample in question was CD4+ or CD8+ T cells sorted from blood, obtained in a trial of the OX40 agonist ivuxolimab. The rearrangement joins TRBV6-9 to TRBJ1-2, with 8 nucleotides matching TRBD1. In DNA, the CDR3 is TGTGCCAGCAACCCACAGGGGGGGAATCTGGGCTACACCTTC. Its protein product is CASNPQGGNLGYTF.